Listed below are T cell receptor beta chains from one sample, sequenced in a study of human T cells and chemical hapten exposure. Each CDR3 protein is one row after TCRdb ran MiXCR on the RACE reads. The sample includes around 99,000 distinct CDR3 sequences, approximately 13% seen only once; the top ten take 2.1%. Here the sequenced sample was whole blood, taken in connection with sensitization to the hapten diphenylcyclopropenone (DPC). These receptors all stem from a woman aged 40 to 50 with alopecia areata. Some clones in this sample may be carry-over from other donors' samples. The CDR3 runs from the conserved cysteine through the conserved F or W. Each record gives: D gene, clone size, J gene, V gene, CDR3 protein, CDR3 DNA. D genes are given only for firm matches. Clone size is stated in some rows and not others, as once, few, many or a class when expanded.

d_call: NA; clone_size: many; j_call: TRBJ2-1; v_call: TRBV2; cdr3_aa: CASSRGTATYNEQFF; cdr3_nt: TGTGCCAGCAGCCGCGGGACAGCCACCTACAATGAGCAGTTCTTC
d_call: TRBD2; clone_size: NA; j_call: TRBJ2-2; v_call: TRBV9; cdr3_aa: CASSARPGTRLDTGELFF; cdr3_nt: TGTGCCAGCAGCGCACGACCCGGGACTAGATTGGACACCGGGGAGCTGTTTTTT
d_call: NA; clone_size: many; j_call: TRBJ1-2; v_call: TRBV7-3; cdr3_aa: CASSSETGYGYTF; cdr3_nt: TGTGCCAGCAGCTCGGAGACAGGCTATGGCTACACCTTC
d_call: NA; clone_size: NA; j_call: TRBJ2-1; v_call: TRBV6-6; cdr3_aa: CASSYSRVYNEQFF; cdr3_nt: TGTGCCAGCAGTTACTCTCGCGTTTACAATGAGCAGTTCTTC
d_call: NA; clone_size: few; j_call: TRBJ2-1; v_call: TRBV29-1; cdr3_aa: CSVPSGGGNYNEQFF; cdr3_nt: TGCAGCGTCCCCAGTGGAGGCGGGAACTACAATGAGCAGTTCTTC
d_call: NA; clone_size: few; j_call: TRBJ2-7; v_call: TRBV28; cdr3_aa: CASSKAGRSSYEQYF; cdr3_nt: TGTGCCAGCAGTAAAGCCGGACGGAGCTCCTACGAGCAGTACTTC
d_call: NA; clone_size: few; j_call: TRBJ2-1; v_call: TRBV27; cdr3_aa: CASGTGTRPNEQFF; cdr3_nt: TGTGCCAGTGGAACCGGGACCCGCCCCAATGAGCAGTTCTTC
d_call: NA; clone_size: many; j_call: TRBJ1-5; v_call: TRBV28; cdr3_aa: CASRRGTVSNQPQHF; cdr3_nt: TGTGCCAGCAGACGAGGGACGGTTAGCAATCAGCCCCAGCATTTT
d_call: NA; clone_size: NA; j_call: TRBJ2-1; v_call: TRBV15; cdr3_aa: CATSREGPQVQFF; cdr3_nt: TGTGCCACCAGCAGAGAGGGTCCGCAGGTTCAGTTCTTC
d_call: NA; clone_size: many; j_call: TRBJ2-1; v_call: TRBV7-9; cdr3_aa: CASSSLSGTYNEQFF; cdr3_nt: TGTGCCAGCAGCTCCCTTAGCGGAACATACAATGAGCAGTTCTTC
d_call: TRBD1; clone_size: NA; j_call: TRBJ1-1; v_call: TRBV20-1; cdr3_aa: CSATRGTDEAFF; cdr3_nt: TGCAGTGCTACCCGGGGGACAGATGAAGCTTTCTTT
d_call: NA; clone_size: NA; j_call: TRBJ2-7; v_call: TRBV12-3/TRBV12-4; cdr3_aa: CASSSQGGQLEQYF; cdr3_nt: TGTGCCAGCAGTTCTCAGGGGGGACAGCTGGAGCAGTACTTC
d_call: NA; clone_size: few; j_call: TRBJ2-7; v_call: TRBV6-5; cdr3_aa: CASSYTRGSSDEQYF; cdr3_nt: TGTGCCAGCAGTTACACCCGGGGCTCGTCCGACGAGCAGTACTTC
d_call: TRBD1; clone_size: few; j_call: TRBJ2-5; v_call: TRBV12-3/TRBV12-4; cdr3_aa: CASNPGTEETQYF; cdr3_nt: TGTGCCAGCAATCCCGGGACAGAAGAGACCCAGTACTTC
d_call: NA; clone_size: few; j_call: TRBJ1-2; v_call: TRBV5-1; cdr3_aa: CASSLTGNGYTF; cdr3_nt: TGCGCCAGCAGCTTGACAGGGAACGGCTACACCTTC
d_call: NA; clone_size: NA; j_call: TRBJ1-6; v_call: TRBV7-2; cdr3_aa: CASSLALYNSPLHF; cdr3_nt: TGTGCCAGCAGCCTGGCCCTCTATAATTCACCCCTCCACTTT
d_call: TRBD1; clone_size: many; j_call: TRBJ1-1; v_call: TRBV6-6; cdr3_aa: CASKNNPGQGQTEAFF; cdr3_nt: TGTGCCAGCAAGAACAATCCGGGACAGGGCCAGACTGAAGCTTTCTTT
d_call: TRBD1; clone_size: many; j_call: TRBJ2-2; v_call: TRBV7-9; cdr3_aa: CASSLAGGETGELFF; cdr3_nt: TGTGCCAGCAGCTTAGCAGGGGGCGAGACCGGGGAGCTGTTTTTT
d_call: NA; clone_size: few; j_call: TRBJ2-7; v_call: TRBV3-1; cdr3_aa: CASSQDGVADYEQYF; cdr3_nt: TGTGCCAGCAGCCAAGATGGGGTAGCGGACTACGAGCAGTACTTC
d_call: NA; clone_size: few; j_call: TRBJ2-3; v_call: TRBV9; cdr3_aa: CASSVFGGAGDTQYF; cdr3_nt: TGTGCCAGCAGCGTCTTTGGGGGCGCGGGAGATACGCAGTATTTT
d_call: TRBD1; clone_size: many; j_call: TRBJ2-1; v_call: TRBV2; cdr3_aa: CASRPRDSSYNEQFF; cdr3_nt: TGTGCCAGCAGGCCCCGGGACAGCTCCTACAATGAGCAGTTCTTC
d_call: TRBD1; clone_size: many; j_call: TRBJ1-1; v_call: TRBV7-6; cdr3_aa: CASSYPTGHTEAFF; cdr3_nt: TGTGCCAGCAGTTACCCGACAGGGCACACTGAAGCTTTCTTT
d_call: NA; clone_size: NA; j_call: TRBJ2-3; v_call: TRBV9; cdr3_aa: CASTRRPSDTDTQYF; cdr3_nt: TGTGCCAGCACACGGAGGCCTAGCGACACAGATACGCAGTATTTT
d_call: TRBD1; clone_size: NA; j_call: TRBJ2-3; v_call: TRBV18; cdr3_aa: CASSLTGGAEDTQYF; cdr3_nt: TGTGCCAGCTCACTAACAGGGGGCGCGGAAGATACGCAGTATTTT
d_call: TRBD1; clone_size: few; j_call: TRBJ2-7; v_call: TRBV27; cdr3_aa: CASGDRPGTASYEQYF; cdr3_nt: TGTGCCAGCGGAGACCGACCCGGGACAGCCTCCTACGAGCAGTACTTC
d_call: TRBD1; clone_size: many; j_call: TRBJ2-7; v_call: TRBV3-1; cdr3_aa: CASSPGTGMHEQYF; cdr3_nt: TGTGCCAGCAGCCCGGGGACAGGGATGCACGAGCAGTACTTC
d_call: TRBD2; clone_size: NA; j_call: TRBJ2-1; v_call: TRBV9; cdr3_aa: CASSVATSGTALQFF; cdr3_nt: TGTGCCAGCAGCGTAGCCACTAGCGGTACCGCCTTGCAGTTCTTC
d_call: NA; clone_size: many; j_call: TRBJ2-1; v_call: TRBV21-1; cdr3_aa: CASSKVGASGANEQFF; cdr3_nt: TGTGCCAGCAGCAAAGTTGGAGCTAGCGGGGCTAATGAGCAGTTCTTC
d_call: TRBD2; clone_size: NA; j_call: TRBJ2-2; v_call: TRBV7-2; cdr3_aa: CASSLLAGAGTGELFF; cdr3_nt: TGTGCCAGCAGCTTACTAGCGGGGGCGGGCACCGGGGAGCTGTTTTTT
d_call: NA; clone_size: NA; j_call: TRBJ2-1; v_call: TRBV20-1; cdr3_aa: CSRGGDVYNEQFF; cdr3_nt: TGCAGCCGCGGGGGCGACGTCTACAATGAGCAGTTCTTC
d_call: TRBD1; clone_size: NA; j_call: TRBJ2-5; v_call: TRBV6-5; cdr3_aa: CASRRTGLETQYF; cdr3_nt: TGTGCCAGCAGACGGACAGGGTTAGAGACCCAGTACTTC
d_call: NA; clone_size: many; j_call: TRBJ1-1; v_call: TRBV7-3; cdr3_aa: CASSSGRDTEAFF; cdr3_nt: TGTGCCAGCAGCTCCGGCCGGGACACTGAAGCTTTCTTT
d_call: NA; clone_size: few; j_call: TRBJ2-3; v_call: TRBV25-1; cdr3_aa: CASSSPAGPDTQYF; cdr3_nt: TGTGCCAGCAGTTCACCCGCGGGGCCAGATACGCAGTATTTT
d_call: NA; clone_size: NA; j_call: TRBJ1-1; v_call: TRBV28; cdr3_aa: CASSWPRQNTEAFF; cdr3_nt: TGTGCCAGCAGCTGGCCCAGACAGAACACTGAAGCTTTCTTT
d_call: NA; clone_size: NA; j_call: TRBJ1-4; v_call: TRBV30; cdr3_aa: CAWKTGPTAKLFF; cdr3_nt: TGTGCCTGGAAGACAGGCCCTACGGCAAAACTGTTTTTT
d_call: TRBD1; clone_size: NA; j_call: TRBJ2-7; v_call: TRBV28; cdr3_aa: CASTGDYEQYF; cdr3_nt: TGTGCGAGTACAGGGGACTACGAGCAGTACTTC
d_call: TRBD2; clone_size: many; j_call: TRBJ2-1; v_call: TRBV7-2; cdr3_aa: CASSLGGSGRLYNEQFF; cdr3_nt: TGTGCCAGCAGCTTAGGTGGTAGCGGGAGGCTGTACAATGAGCAGTTCTTC
d_call: TRBD2; clone_size: NA; j_call: TRBJ2-5; v_call: TRBV4-2; cdr3_aa: CASSQDWAKGGVAEETQYF; cdr3_nt: TGTGCCAGCAGCCAAGATTGGGCCAAGGGAGGGGTAGCGGAAGAGACCCAGTACTTC
d_call: TRBD1; clone_size: NA; j_call: TRBJ1-5; v_call: TRBV28; cdr3_aa: CASSSAGGQFQPQHF; cdr3_nt: TGTGCCAGCAGTAGCGCAGGGGGCCAGTTTCAGCCCCAGCATTTT
d_call: TRBD2; clone_size: NA; j_call: TRBJ2-3; v_call: TRBV11-2; cdr3_aa: CASSKGLAGVNTQYF; cdr3_nt: TGTGCCAGCAGCAAGGGACTAGCGGGAGTAAATACGCAGTATTTT
d_call: TRBD2; clone_size: few; j_call: TRBJ2-2; v_call: TRBV3-1; cdr3_aa: CASSQPGLAGSSNTGELFF; cdr3_nt: TGTGCCAGCAGCCAACCGGGACTAGCGGGTTCCTCGAACACCGGGGAGCTGTTTTTT
d_call: NA; clone_size: few; j_call: TRBJ2-5; v_call: TRBV10-3; cdr3_aa: CAISANLSGPYRTQYF; cdr3_nt: TGTGCCATCAGTGCCAATTTGAGCGGACCTTATAGGACCCAGTACTTC
d_call: TRBD2; clone_size: NA; j_call: TRBJ2-3; v_call: TRBV11-3; cdr3_aa: CASSWGTSGTDTQYF; cdr3_nt: TGTGCCAGCAGCTGGGGGACTAGCGGCACAGATACGCAGTATTTT
d_call: NA; clone_size: many; j_call: TRBJ2-2; v_call: TRBV6-5; cdr3_aa: CASTRATRYTGELFF; cdr3_nt: TGTGCCAGCACCCGCGCGACGAGGTACACCGGGGAGCTGTTTTTT
d_call: NA; clone_size: NA; j_call: TRBJ1-2; v_call: TRBV25-1; cdr3_aa: CAAGYPGYTF; cdr3_nt: TGTGCCGCAGGCTATCCTGGCTACACCTTC
d_call: NA; clone_size: NA; j_call: TRBJ2-3; v_call: TRBV5-5; cdr3_aa: CASRGVGEITDTQYF; cdr3_nt: TGTGCCAGCAGGGGGGTAGGCGAGATCACAGATACGCAGTATTTT
d_call: TRBD1; clone_size: many; j_call: TRBJ1-2; v_call: TRBV3-1; cdr3_aa: CASSQVNRGGYTF; cdr3_nt: TGTGCCAGCAGCCAAGTTAACAGGGGAGGCTACACCTTC
d_call: NA; clone_size: few; j_call: TRBJ2-7; v_call: TRBV4-2; cdr3_aa: CASSQGIEGPFYEQYF; cdr3_nt: TGTGCCAGCAGCCAAGGGATAGAGGGACCCTTTTACGAGCAGTACTTC
d_call: TRBD2; clone_size: many; j_call: TRBJ2-1; v_call: TRBV7-3; cdr3_aa: CASSSSGSGYNEQFF; cdr3_nt: TGTGCCAGCAGCTCAAGCGGGAGCGGATACAATGAGCAGTTCTTC
d_call: TRBD1; clone_size: many; j_call: TRBJ2-1; v_call: TRBV3-1; cdr3_aa: CASSRAGTGGRNEQFF; cdr3_nt: TGTGCCAGCAGCCGCGCCGGGACAGGGGGCCGGAATGAGCAGTTCTTC